In this sample, the clone carrying this T cell receptor beta chain turned up a few times. The sample originates from a study of OX40 agonist ivuxolimab in advanced cancers. Blood specimens came from baseline, cycle 4 day 1, and cycle 7 day 1. Clones were read by immunoSEQ multiplex PCR, and TCRdb kept only the in-frame ones, dropping some. Of 59,000 or so clones listed, about 90% are singletons. CDR3 length equals 14 residues. Between the trimmed V and J ends, which lost 0 bases and 7 bases, there was a span of 11 bases. CDR1 and CDR2 from the germline V gene are SGHRS and YFSETQ. Material: CD4+ or CD8+ T cells sorted from blood, obtained in a trial of the OX40 agonist ivuxolimab. The rearrangement links TRBV5-1 to TRBJ2-1; possibly TRBD1 for D (5 bases). The source is an adult with an advanced solid tumor such as melanoma, head and neck, liver or kidney cancer. The CDR3 bases are TGCGCCAGCAGCTTGGCATCAGGGTTGAATGAGCAGTTCTTC. The encoded protein is CASSLASGLNEQFF.